This TCR beta chain was profiled in a study of T cell responses to AZD1222 COVID-19 vaccine. Study details: Whether given at about 4 or about 12 weeks, second doses were pooled.

Trimming removed 0 bases from V and 2 bases from J, with 15 bases in between. The CDR3 totals 17 residues. Looked up from germline, CDR1 is SGHRS and CDR2 is YFSETQ. This clone was observed a handful of times. Its antigen is not identified. Overall study findings and caveats: Nearly half of unique spike-specific TCRs reportedly avoided B.1.351 and B.1.1.7 mutated regions.

TCRdb keeps only in-frame clones here, not all; method: immunoSEQ multiplex PCR. The profile covers fewer than 200,000 clones, with approximately 90% appearing a single time and under 6.5% taken by the ten largest. The chain recombines TRBV5-1 with TRBJ1-3; no clear D. This specimen was peripheral blood, taken on day 0 of AZD1222 vaccination. This TCR came from an adult in good health. The CDR3 protein is CASSLESSGLTGNTIYF. The CDR3, as DNA: TGCGCCAGCAGCTTGGAATCGAGTGGGCTGACTGGAAACACCATATATTTT.